This T cell receptor beta chain was sequenced for a study of radiation and T cells in renal cell carcinoma. Study-wide findings and caveats: Top tumor clonotypes rose in blood 2 weeks post-radiation, then contracted.

Time point: baseline pretreatment blood. Treatment noted: 15 Gy SBRT to primary tumor, nephrectomy 4 weeks later. Blood was sampled at baseline, 2 weeks and 4 weeks after SBRT. The method was immunoSEQ multiplex PCR; TCRdb's version includes in-frame clones alone and lacks a portion of them. Among 150,000 or so clones listed, about 85% were seen once. Note on this clone: Its antigen is still unknown.

CDR1 and CDR2 (germline): MNHEY, SMNVEV (reference sequence). This CDR3 comprises 15 residues. After removal of 5 bases from V and 1 base from J, the junction contained 4 bases not matched to a gene. This TCR was sampled from a woman aged 70-85 years with renal cell carcinoma. The sequenced sample was blood, obtained from a patient whose treatment included radiotherapy and nephrectomy. The rearrangement links TRBV27 to TRBJ2-3, with 9 nucleotides matching TRBD1. The CDR3: CASSRTGVGTDTQYF. The DNA of the CDR3 is TGTGCCAGCAGTCGGACAGGGGTCGGCACAGATACGCAGTATTTT.